A single T cell receptor (beta chain) is shown here with its context. Its antigen is unidentified. The record originates from a study of T-cell memory formation after mild COVID-19. About the study: Clusters of TCRs were largely donor specific.

Study-wide results and caveats: Confirmation was lacking for SARS-CoV-2 specificity of second-wave clones that peaked on day 37.

CDR1 and CDR2 (germline): SQVTM, ANQGSEA. The CDR3 extends over 17 amino acids. Trimming removed 2 bases at V and 0 bases at J, with 19 bases between. TCRdb reprocessed the 5' RACE reads via MiXCR and lists one record per CDR3 protein. The sample has 200,000 or so distinct CDR3 sequences, 16% seen once. The chain links TRBV29-1 to TRBJ1-1, with D tentatively TRBD1 (6 bases). Sequenced sample: PBMCs or a T cell subset sorted from them (not recorded which). The TCR comes from an adult woman who had mild COVID-19 (a few samples of this study predate the infection). Cell type and time point are not known. Written as DNA, the CDR3 is TGCAGCGTTGAAAGGGGGGCCGGGACACCTTTGAACACTGAAGCTTTCTTT. Its translation is CSVERGAGTPLNTEAFF.